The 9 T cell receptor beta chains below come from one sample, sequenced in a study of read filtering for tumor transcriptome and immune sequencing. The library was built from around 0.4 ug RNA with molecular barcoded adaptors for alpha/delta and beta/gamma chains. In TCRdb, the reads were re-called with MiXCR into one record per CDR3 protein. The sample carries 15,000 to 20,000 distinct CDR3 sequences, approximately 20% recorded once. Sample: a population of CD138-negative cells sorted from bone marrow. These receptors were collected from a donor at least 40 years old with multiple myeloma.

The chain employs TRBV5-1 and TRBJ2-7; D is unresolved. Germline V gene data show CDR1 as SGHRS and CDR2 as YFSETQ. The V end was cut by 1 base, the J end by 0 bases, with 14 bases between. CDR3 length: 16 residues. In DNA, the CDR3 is TGCGCCAGCAGCTTGACCTCCCATCCCTCCTCCTACGAGCAGTACTTC. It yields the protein CASSLTSHPSSYEQYF. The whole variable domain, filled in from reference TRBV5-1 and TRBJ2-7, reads KAGVTQTPRYLIKTRGQQVTLSCSPISGHRSVSWYQQTPGQGLQFLFEYFSETQRNKGNFPGRFSGRQFSNSRSEMNVSTLELGDSALYLCASSLTSHPSSYEQYFGPGTRLTVT.

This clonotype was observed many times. The DNA of the CDR3 is TGTGCCACCCGGAGGGCGGGAGGAACCGAAGGGACCCAGTACTTC. It translates to CATRRAGGTEGTQYF. The chain employs TRBV6-5 and TRBJ2-5; TRBD2 aligns across 8 bases. The germline V gene encodes CDR1 MNHEY and CDR2 SVGAGI. The CDR3 has 15 residues. V lost 10 bases to trimming and J lost 7 bases; unmatched junction nucleotides: 17.

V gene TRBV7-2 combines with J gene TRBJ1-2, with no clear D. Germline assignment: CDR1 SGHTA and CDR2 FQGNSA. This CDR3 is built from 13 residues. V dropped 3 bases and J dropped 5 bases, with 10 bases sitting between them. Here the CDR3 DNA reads TGTGCCAGCAGCTTGCCCTCCTCGTATGGCTACACCTTC. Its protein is CASSLPSSYGYTF.

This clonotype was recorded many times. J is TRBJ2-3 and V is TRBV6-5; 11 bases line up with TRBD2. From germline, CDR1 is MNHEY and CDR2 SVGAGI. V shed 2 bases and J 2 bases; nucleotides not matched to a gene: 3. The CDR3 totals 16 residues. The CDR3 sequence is CASSYGTSGYTDTQYF. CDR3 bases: TGTGCCAGCAGTTACGGGACTAGCGGCTACACAGATACGCAGTATTTT.

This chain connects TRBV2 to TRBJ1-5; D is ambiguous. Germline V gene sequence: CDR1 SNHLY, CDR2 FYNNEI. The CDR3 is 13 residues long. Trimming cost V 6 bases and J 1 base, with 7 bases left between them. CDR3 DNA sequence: TGTGCCAGCAGGGAGGACAGCAATCAGCCCCAGCATTTT. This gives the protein CASREDSNQPQHF.

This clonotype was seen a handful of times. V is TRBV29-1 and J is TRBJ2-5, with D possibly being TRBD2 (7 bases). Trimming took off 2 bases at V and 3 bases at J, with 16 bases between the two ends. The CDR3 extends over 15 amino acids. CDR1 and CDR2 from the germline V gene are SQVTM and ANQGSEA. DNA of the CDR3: TGCAGCGTTGAACCCTCGAGGGGGAGGGAAGAGACCCAGTACTTC. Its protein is CSVEPSRGREETQYF.

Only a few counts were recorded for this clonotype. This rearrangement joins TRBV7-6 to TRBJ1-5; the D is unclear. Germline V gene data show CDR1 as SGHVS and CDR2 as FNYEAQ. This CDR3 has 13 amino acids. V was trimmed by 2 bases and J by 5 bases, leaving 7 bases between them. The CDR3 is CASSLFGDQPQHF. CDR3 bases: TGTGCCAGCAGCTTATTCGGGGATCAGCCCCAGCATTTT.

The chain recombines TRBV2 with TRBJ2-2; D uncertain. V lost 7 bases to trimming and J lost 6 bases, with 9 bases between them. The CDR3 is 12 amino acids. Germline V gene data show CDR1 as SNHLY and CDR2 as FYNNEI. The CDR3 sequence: CASNGDSGELFF. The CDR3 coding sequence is TGTGCCAGCAATGGGGATTCCGGGGAGCTGTTTTTT.

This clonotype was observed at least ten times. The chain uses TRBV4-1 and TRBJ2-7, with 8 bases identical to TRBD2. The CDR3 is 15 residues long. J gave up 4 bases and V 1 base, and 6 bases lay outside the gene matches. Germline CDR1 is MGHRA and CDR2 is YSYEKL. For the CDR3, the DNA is TGCGCCAGCAGCCAAGCTGACAGCGGGGGATACGAGCAGTACTTC. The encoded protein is CASSQADSGGYEQYF.